The 21 T cell receptor beta chains presented below share a single source sample, sequenced in a study of shared clonotypes between healthy human individuals. Clones were sequenced by immunoSEQ multiplex PCR, and TCRdb holds only the in-frame ones, with some missing. The repertoire consists of 550,000 to 850,000 clones, with 55% to 80% occurring once and the leading ten covering under 2%. Sequencing was done on a sample of memory CD4+ T cells sorted from blood. The subset denotes: CD45RA-negative fraction. Receptor source: a woman aged 30 to 39 in good health.

This clone was counted a single time. The chain employs TRBV7-2 and TRBJ2-1, with D possibly matching TRBD1 (5 bases). This CDR3 comprises 13 residues. CDR1 SGHTA and CDR2 FQGNSA come from the germline V gene. The ends were cut back, 8 bases at V and 0 bases at J, with 8 bases in the middle. In nucleotides, the CDR3 is TGTGCCAGCGGGGCGGCCTCCTACAATGAGCAGTTCTTC. This encodes CASGAASYNEQFF.

This clone has just one count. The chain uses TRBV15 and TRBJ2-7; maybe TRBD2 (5 bases). The germline gives CDR1 LNHNV, CDR2 YYDKDF (reference sequence). V gave up 0 bases and J gave up 5 bases, with 17 bases separating them. The CDR3 loop spans 16 amino acids. The CDR3 region is CATSRDLEGLDDEQYF. The CDR3 DNA is TGTGCCACCAGCAGAGATTTGGAAGGACTCGATGACGAGCAGTACTTC.

This chain joins TRBV4-1 and TRBJ2-6, with D unclear. V dropped 0 bases and J dropped 4 bases, with 13 bases sitting between them. The V gene's germline CDR1 is MGHRA and CDR2 YSYEKL. The CDR3 runs 17 residues. CDR3 protein: CASSQDHRQSGANVLTF. The DNA of the CDR3 is TGCGCCAGCAGCCAAGATCATCGGCAGTCCGGGGCCAACGTCCTGACTTTC.

V usage is TRBV4-1 and J usage is TRBJ1-3, with a weak D call TRBD1 (6 bases). From germline, CDR1 is MGHRA and CDR2 YSYEKL. The CDR3 sequence is 14 residues long. Trimming took off 3 bases at V and 5 bases at J, with 11 bases between the two ends. CDR3 coding DNA: TGCGCCAGCAGCCAGCCAGGGGCCAGAAACACCATATATTTT. Translating gives CASSQPGARNTIYF.

V is TRBV5-1 and J is TRBJ2-5; 13 bases are shared with TRBD2. The trim removed 7 bases at V and 3 bases at J, leaving 6 bases unmatched. This CDR3 is built from 15 residues. CDR1 and CDR2 from the germline V gene are SGHRS and YFSETQ. The CDR3 protein is CASGRTSGSEETQYF. The DNA for the CDR3 is TGCGCCAGCGGACGGACTAGCGGGAGTGAAGAGACCCAGTACTTC.

The sample holds a few counts of this clone. Written as DNA, the CDR3 is TGCGCCAGCAGGGACTACTCCTACGAGCAGTACTTC. Protein sequence: CASRDYSYEQYF. J is TRBJ2-7 and V is TRBV10-2; maybe TRBD2 (6 bases). The CDR3 is made up of 12 amino acids. The germline V gene encodes CDR1 WSHSY and CDR2 SAAADI. V was cut by 6 bases and J by 0 bases, with 6 bases left in between.

The gene calls are TRBV5-1 and TRBJ2-1, with 9 nucleotides matching TRBD2. Germline values: CDR1 SGHRS, CDR2 YFSETQ. The CDR3 sequence is 13 residues long. V was clipped by 0 bases and J by 12 bases; unmatched bases: 4. For the CDR3, the DNA is TGCGCCAGCAGCTTGGGACTAGCGGAAGCGCAGTTCTTC. This codes for CASSLGLAEAQFF.

The chain recombines TRBV5-5 with TRBJ2-7; perhaps TRBD2 as D (6 bases). The CDR3 is made up of 14 amino acids. V dropped 2 bases and J dropped 2 bases, with 11 bases sitting between them. The germline gives CDR1 SGHKS, CDR2 YYEKEE (reference sequence). DNA for the CDR3: TGTGCCAGCAGCTTTGTCGGGAGTCCCTACGAGCAGTACTTC. Encoded protein: CASSFVGSPYEQYF.

The chain uses TRBV6-6 and TRBJ2-1, with 8 bases identical to TRBD2. The CDR3 sequence is 16 residues long. In germline, CDR1 is MNHNY, CDR2 SVGAGI (reference sequence). Trimming at V came to 8 bases and at J to 3 bases, leaving 12 bases not matched to a gene. The CDR3 sequence is CASGPRIAGIYNEQFF. CDR3 in DNA: TGTGCCAGCGGTCCCCGCATAGCGGGAATCTACAATGAGCAGTTCTTC.

This rearrangement joins TRBV15 to TRBJ1-4; no definite D call. The V end lost 0 bases, the J end lost 0 bases, and 5 bases lay between the germline ends. The CDR3 sequence is 15 residues long. CDR1 LNHNV and CDR2 YYDKDF come from the germline V gene (reference sequence). CDR3 amino acids: CATSRDSATNEKLFF. The CDR3 DNA is TGTGCCACCAGCAGAGACAGTGCAACTAATGAAAAACTGTTTTTT.

V gene TRBV5-5 combines with J gene TRBJ2-4; D is possibly TRBD1 (6 bases). The CDR3 length is 15 residues. Trimming shortened V by 4 bases and J by 6 bases, and 17 bases separated the two germline ends. In germline, CDR1 is SGHKS, CDR2 YYEKEE (reference sequence). The CDR3 nucleotides are TGTGCCAGCAGCAGAGAGGGACATTATGCAAACATTCAGTACTTC. Residues: CASSREGHYANIQYF.

The rearrangement joins TRBV5-4 to TRBJ1-4; possible D gene TRBD1, 5 bases. This CDR3 has 13 residues. Germline-derived CDR1 and CDR2 are SGHNT and YYREEE (reference sequence). V gave up 3 bases and J gave up 5 bases, with 8 bases separating them. The CDR3 loop is CASSWDVNEKLFF. In DNA form, the CDR3 reads TGTGCCAGCAGCTGGGACGTAAATGAAAAACTGTTTTTT.

This clone has a count of ten or more. The chain joins TRBV29-1 to TRBJ2-3; 7 bases match TRBD2. This CDR3 spans 12 amino acids. J was trimmed by 4 bases and V by 7 bases; bases with no gene match: 5. The V gene's germline CDR1 is SQVTM and CDR2 ANQGSEA. The CDR3 region is CSEWGGSDTQYF. As DNA, the CDR3 is TGCAGCGAATGGGGGGGGTCAGATACGCAGTATTTT.

The J gene is TRBJ1-1, the V gene TRBV28; no definite D call. CDR1 is MDHEN and CDR2 is SYDVKM in the germline V gene. V shed 9 bases and J shed 0 bases, with 8 bases lying between them. The CDR3 spans 12 residues. CDR3 coding DNA: TGTGCCAGTACACCTATGAACACTGAAGCTTTCTTT. This codes for CASTPMNTEAFF.

In its sample, this clone was seen a few times. V is TRBV4-1 and J is TRBJ2-1, with 10 nucleotides matching TRBD2. Germline lookup yields CDR1 MGHRA and CDR2 YSYEKL. J was trimmed by 6 bases and V by 1 base; bases with no gene match: 6. The CDR3 extends over 16 amino acids. The CDR3 region has the DNA TGCGCCAGCAGCCAAGGCCCCACTAGCGGGATCAATGAGCAGTTCTTC. This sequence encodes CASSQGPTSGINEQFF.

This chain joins TRBV6-1 and TRBJ1-2; D not certain. Germline V lookup: CDR1 MNHNS, CDR2 SASEGT. The V and J ends lost 4 bases and 5 bases respectively, with 8 bases between them. This CDR3 has 12 residues. The chain's CDR3 is CASSAMGYGYTF. The CDR3 DNA reads as TGTGCCAGCAGTGCCATGGGTTATGGCTACACCTTC.

The chain is built from TRBV25-1 and TRBJ2-5; D is unclear. The CDR3 extends over 14 amino acids. Germline V gene sequence: CDR1 MGHDK, CDR2 SYGVNS. The V and J ends lost 1 base and 4 bases respectively, with 10 bases between them. In DNA form, the CDR3 reads TGTGCCAGCAGTGAATCCCAGCGAGGAGAGACCCAGTACTTC. Protein product: CASSESQRGETQYF.

This clone turned up a few times. This sequence joins TRBV5-1 and TRBJ2-5, with D perhaps TRBD1 or TRBD2 (5 bases each). V lost 2 bases and J 1 base, leaving 9 bases between the germline ends. From germline, CDR1 is SGHRS and CDR2 YFSETQ. The CDR3 is made up of 14 amino acids. The CDR3 DNA sequence: TGCGCCAGCAGCTTAGAGGGGATCCAAGAGACCCAGTACTTC. Translation: CASSLEGIQETQYF.

For the CDR3, the DNA is TGCAGCGTTGAAGGGGACCACAATCAGCCCCAGCATTTT. It encodes CSVEGDHNQPQHF. This chain uses TRBV29-1 with TRBJ1-5; D is possibly TRBD1 (5 bases). V was cut by 1 base and J by 3 bases, with 7 bases left in between. In germline, CDR1 is SQVTM, CDR2 ANQGSEA. The CDR3 runs to 13 residues.

Concerning this clone itself: Other nucleotide sequences in the sample specify the same CDR3. The genes are TRBV19 and TRBJ2-7; 7 bases are shared with TRBD2. Germline CDR1 reads LNHDA; CDR2 reads SQIVND (reference sequence). CDR3 length equals 15 residues. Trimming at V came to 3 bases and at J to 3 bases, leaving 8 bases not matched to a gene. The CDR3 sequence is CASSIRAGVSYEQYF. The CDR3 DNA is TGTGCCAGTAGTATCCGGGCGGGAGTCAGCTACGAGCAGTACTTC.

The chain carries TRBV6-1 and TRBJ2-7, with a tentative D call TRBD2 (6 bases). CDR3 length: 17 amino acids. V lost 2 bases, J lost 0 bases, and 17 bases lay in between. Germline CDR1 and CDR2: MNHNS and SASEGT. The CDR3 sequence is CASSERSSGAHSYEQYF. CDR3 DNA: TGTGCCAGCAGTGAAAGGAGTAGCGGAGCGCACTCCTACGAGCAGTACTTC.